One and the same sample provided the 19 T cell receptor beta chains below, sequenced in a study of control samples from healthy donors and cancer patients. The table came from immunoSEQ multiplex PCR; TCRdb's copy has only in-frame clones and leaves some out. The sample lists roughly 13,000 clones, approximately 77% occurring once. Sequenced sample: formalin-fixed, paraffin-embedded tissue. The source of these receptors is a male donor with melanoma.

The J gene is TRBJ1-1, the V gene TRBV5-1; the match to TRBD1 covers 7 bases. CDR3 length: 13 residues. V dropped 4 bases and J dropped 8; count of bases not matched to a gene: 8. The germline V gene encodes CDR1 SGHRS and CDR2 YFSETQ. DNA for the CDR3: TGCGCCAGCAGCGTTACAGGGGCTGTCGAAGCTTTCTTT. It encodes CASSVTGAVEAFF.

Concerning this clone itself: At the DNA level, this CDR3 is encoded by other sequences in the same sample as well. The rearrangement uses TRBV7-2 and TRBJ1-6; D is possibly TRBD1 (6 bases). CDR1 is SGHTA and CDR2 is FQGNSA in the germline V gene. The CDR3 sequence is 15 residues long. The ends were cut back, 5 bases at V and 6 bases at J, with 14 bases in the middle. CDR3 protein: CASSPLQGGNSPLHF. The CDR3 DNA reads TGTGCCAGCAGCCCCTTACAGGGTGGTAATTCACCCCTCCACTTT. The variable domain in full, with the rest retrieved from reference TRBV7-2 and TRBJ1-6, is GAGVSQSPSNKVTEKGKDVELRCDPISGHTALYWYRQSLGQGLEFLIYFQGNSAPDKSGLPSDRFSAERTGGSVSTLTIQRTQQEDSAVYLCASSPLQGGNSPLHFGNGTRLTVT.

V is TRBV10-3 and J is TRBJ2-7; 8 bases agree with TRBD2. The germline CDR1 and CDR2 sequences are ENHRY and SYGVKD. The CDR3 covers 11 residues. J was trimmed by 5 bases and V by 11 bases; bases with no gene match: 5. CDR3 in amino acids: CAAGGAHEQYF. In nucleotides, the CDR3 is TGTGCCGCCGGGGGGGCCCACGAGCAGTACTTC.

The chain uses TRBV7-8 and TRBJ2-4; no firm D call. This CDR3 comprises 14 residues. V was pared by 4 bases and J by 1 base, with 8 bases between. Germline values: CDR1 SGHVS, CDR2 FQNEAQ. CDR3 bases: TGTGCCAGCAGCTCTCCTTTTGCCAAAAACATTCAGTACTTC. It translates to CASSSPFAKNIQYF.

In nucleotides, the CDR3 is TGTGCCAGTAGTATAGATCGCCGCGGGGCTAGCTATGGCTACACCTTC. As protein: CASSIDRRGASYGYTF. The chain has TRBV19 and TRBJ1-2; D possibly corresponds to TRBD1 (5 bases). The V end lost 0 bases, the J end lost 4 bases, and 15 bases lay between the germline ends. The CDR3 spans 16 residues. CDR1 and CDR2 (germline): LNHDA, SQIVND (reference sequence).

The chain is built from TRBV19 and TRBJ1-2, with unresolved D. The CDR3 has 11 residues. Germline V CDR1 and CDR2: LNHDA, SQIVND (reference sequence). V was pared by 6 bases and J by 7 bases, with 9 bases between. The CDR3 loop is CASSQAGGYTF. In DNA, the CDR3 is TGTGCCAGTAGCCAGGCGGGTGGCTACACCTTC.

The chain carries TRBV10-3 and TRBJ1-5; D is uncertain. The V gene's germline CDR1 is ENHRY and CDR2 SYGVKD. V was shortened by 0 bases and J by 7 bases, with 7 bases between the two germline ends. CDR3 length: 13 amino acids. The CDR3 DNA follows: TGTGCCATCAGTGAGTCTACCGGGCAGCCCCAGCATTTT. It specifies CAISESTGQPQHF.

Here the CDR3 reads CASSQGRTGIYTGELFF. Here the CDR3 DNA reads TGTGCCAGCAGCCAGGGCAGGACAGGGATCTACACCGGGGAGCTGTTTTTT. The chain employs TRBV7-6 and TRBJ2-2; 8 bases match TRBD1. Germline values: CDR1 SGHVS, CDR2 FNYEAQ. The CDR3 runs to 17 residues. The trim removed 5 bases at V and 3 bases at J, leaving 11 bases unmatched.

This clone has a single count. This chain joins TRBV2 and TRBJ1-1; no reliable D call. V dropped 1 base and J dropped 0 bases, with 18 bases sitting between them. Germline V gene sequence: CDR1 SNHLY, CDR2 FYNNEI. The CDR3 has 18 amino acids. The CDR3 is CASSEGTTLYSMNTEAFF. CDR3 DNA: TGTGCCAGCAGTGAAGGAACGACGCTATATTCCATGAACACTGAAGCTTTCTTT.

The V call is TRBV5-5, the J call TRBJ1-2; 8 positions match TRBD1. This CDR3 is built from 15 residues. Germline V CDR1 and CDR2: SGHKS, YYEKEE (reference sequence). V dropped 4 bases and J dropped 5; count of bases not matched to a gene: 10. Written as DNA, the CDR3 is TGTGCCAGCAGCCTCGCGGACAGGGCCGGGTATGGCTACACCTTC. Residues: CASSLADRAGYGYTF.

The rearrangement links TRBV12-3 or TRBV12-4 to TRBJ1-2; D is ambiguous. The CDR3 contains 13 residues. V lost 6 bases to trimming and J lost 4 bases, with 12 bases between them. The CDR3 here is CASSRDKGYGYTF. CDR3 DNA sequence: TGTGCCAGCAGCAGAGACAAGGGCTATGGCTACACCTTC.

The V and J genes are TRBV5-1 and TRBJ1-1; tentative D call: TRBD1 (5 bases). Germline-derived CDR1 and CDR2 are SGHRS and YFSETQ. V was shortened by 0 bases and J by 7 bases, with 10 bases between the two germline ends. CDR3 length equals 13 residues. In DNA form, the CDR3 reads TGCGCCAGCAGCTTGGACAGGACAAATGAAGCTTTCTTT. It specifies CASSLDRTNEAFF.

This chain joins TRBV5-8 and TRBJ2-1, with unresolved D. The V end lost 5 bases, the J end lost 8 bases, and 14 bases lay between the germline ends. From germline, CDR1 is SGHTS and CDR2 YDEGEE. The CDR3 is 13 amino acids. The CDR3 protein is CASSRWFSDEQFF. The CDR3 DNA sequence: TGTGCCAGCAGTCGTTGGTTTTCCGATGAGCAGTTCTTC.

By proportion, this clone is large. The rearrangement uses TRBV27 and TRBJ2-1; 11 bases match TRBD2. This CDR3 has 15 residues. V dropped 5 bases and J dropped 2; count of bases not matched to a gene: 2. Looked up from germline, CDR1 is MNHEY and CDR2 is SMNVEV (reference sequence). The CDR3 is CASSIAGGAYNEQFF. CDR3 bases: TGTGCCAGCAGTATAGCGGGAGGGGCCTACAATGAGCAGTTCTTC.

The chain joins TRBV7-3 to TRBJ2-4; the match to TRBD1 covers 10 bases. After removal of 2 bases from V and 3 bases from J, the junction contained 13 bases not matched to a gene. The CDR3 is 19 amino acids. Germline loops: CDR1 SGHTA, CDR2 FQGTGA. In DNA form, the CDR3 reads TGTGCCAGCAGCTTAGGCCCTTACTGGGACAGGGGTGTCAAAAACATTCAGTACTTC. It translates to CASSLGPYWDRGVKNIQYF. The full variable domain, its missing parts supplied by reference TRBV7-3 and TRBJ2-4, is GAGVSQTPSNKVTEKGKYVELRCDPISGHTALYWYRQSLGQGPEFLIYFQGTGAADDSGLPNDRFFAVRPEGSVSTLKIQRTERGDSAVYLCASSLGPYWDRGVKNIQYFGAGTRLSVL.

V and J are TRBV25-1 and TRBJ1-5, with D uncertain. The germline V gene encodes CDR1 MGHDK and CDR2 SYGVNS. The CDR3 consists of 12 residues. V was cut by 4 bases and J by 7 bases, with 8 bases left in between. CDR3 in DNA: TGTGCCAGCAGTGTTGGGAGGCAGCCCCAGCATTTT. Protein sequence: CASSVGRQPQHF.

V usage is TRBV5-5 and J usage is TRBJ1-3, with D uncertain. In germline, CDR1 is SGHKS, CDR2 YYEKEE (reference sequence). This CDR3 has 15 amino acids. The V end was cut by 1 base, the J end by 2 bases, with 10 bases between. CDR3 loop: CASSLTSPAGNTIYF. The CDR3 nucleotides read TGTGCCAGCAGCTTGACGAGTCCCGCTGGAAACACCATATATTTT.

In DNA, the CDR3 is TGTGCCAGCAGCTTAGAGGGGTACGAGCAGTACTTC. Encoded protein: CASSLEGYEQYF. The rearrangement uses TRBV11-2 and TRBJ2-7; D unresolved. V was pared by 0 bases and J by 4 bases, with 4 bases between. The V gene's germline CDR1 is SGHAT and CDR2 FQNNGV. The CDR3 extends over 12 amino acids.

The V call is TRBV7-8, the J call TRBJ1-1; no clear D. The germline V gene has CDR1 SGHVS and CDR2 FQNEAQ. The CDR3 spans 14 residues. Deletions cut 2 bases from V and 0 bases from J, with 7 bases between. The CDR3 bases are TGTGCCAGCAGCTTAAGTGGATTGAACACTGAAGCTTTCTTT. Amino acids: CASSLSGLNTEAFF.